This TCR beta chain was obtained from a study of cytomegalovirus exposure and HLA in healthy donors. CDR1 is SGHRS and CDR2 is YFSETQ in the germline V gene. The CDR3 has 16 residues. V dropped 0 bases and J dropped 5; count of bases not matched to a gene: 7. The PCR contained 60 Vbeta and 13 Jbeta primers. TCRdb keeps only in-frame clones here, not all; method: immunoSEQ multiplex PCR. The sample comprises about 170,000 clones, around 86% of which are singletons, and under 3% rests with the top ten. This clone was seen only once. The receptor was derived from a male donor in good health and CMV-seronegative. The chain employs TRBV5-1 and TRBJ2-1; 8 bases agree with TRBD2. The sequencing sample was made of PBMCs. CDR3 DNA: TGCGCCAGCAGCTTGGGTCGCGGGGGGCGAAACAATGAGCAGTTCTTC. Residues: CASSLGRGGRNNEQFF.